These 29 T cell receptor beta chains were sequenced from one sample in a study of T cell responses to AZD1222 COVID-19 vaccine. The repertoire was sequenced with immunoSEQ multiplex PCR; TCRdb's copy has only in-frame clones and lacks some. The sample lists 100,000 to 150,000 clones; approximately 92% were seen once. The specimen comprised peripheral blood, sampled on day 0 of AZD1222 vaccination. The receptors here all came from an adult in good health.

V and J are TRBV9 and TRBJ2-1; D not resolved. The length of the CDR3 is 15 residues. V was shortened by 0 bases and J by 3 bases, with 10 bases between the two germline ends. Germline V gene lookup returns CDR1 SGDLS and CDR2 YYNGEE. This chain's CDR3 is CASSVGGPVYNEQFF. In DNA, the CDR3 is TGTGCCAGCAGCGTAGGCGGCCCGGTCTACAATGAGCAGTTCTTC.

The rearrangement uses TRBV27 and TRBJ2-3; no clear D gene. This CDR3 comprises 14 residues. CDR1 and CDR2 from the germline V gene are MNHEY and SMNVEV (reference sequence). V dropped 0 bases and J dropped 2 bases, with 6 bases sitting between them. The CDR3 protein is CASSLSSITDTQYF. Written as DNA, the CDR3 is TGTGCCAGCAGTTTATCGAGCATCACAGATACGCAGTATTTT.

The chain uses TRBV6-2 or TRBV6-3 and TRBJ1-5; D may be TRBD1 (5 bases). Germline lookup yields CDR1 MNHEY and CDR2 SVGEGT. This CDR3 comprises 17 residues. Trimming stripped 0 bases from V and 3 bases from J, with 15 bases between. The CDR3 DNA is TGTGCCAGCAGTTACTCGAGGGGTCAGGTCAACAATCAGCCCCAGCATTTT. The encoded protein is CASSYSRGQVNNQPQHF.

This chain joins TRBV27 and TRBJ1-4; a possible D gene is TRBD1 (6 bases). Per germline, CDR1 MNHEY and CDR2 SMNVEV (reference sequence). This CDR3 has 15 residues. V lost 6 bases and J lost 8, with 19 bases in between. CDR3 sequence (DNA): TGTGCCAGCAGCTCCAGGGGCACCGGTGGGGAAAAACTGTTTTTT. Its protein product is CASSSRGTGGEKLFF.

The chain is built from TRBV25-1 and TRBJ2-3, with 9 bases fitting TRBD1. The CDR3 runs 16 residues. Trimming cost V 10 bases and J 1 base; bases outside gene matches: 12. Germline V gives CDR1 MGHDK, CDR2 SYGVNS. CDR3 nucleotides: TGTGCCAAAATCACTGGACAGGGGTTATGCACAGATACGCAGTATTTT. Protein: CAKITGQGLCTDTQYF.

V is TRBV25-1 and J is TRBJ1-1; a possible D gene is TRBD1 (5 bases). V was clipped by 3 bases and J by 0 bases, with 11 bases between them. Germline CDR1 and CDR2: MGHDK and SYGVNS. CDR3 size: 15 residues. CDR3 nucleotide sequence: TGTGCCAGCAGTGAGGAGGGACTGCTGAACACTGAAGCTTTCTTT. Its translation: CASSEEGLLNTEAFF. Full variable domain (rest looked up from reference TRBV25-1 and TRBJ1-1): EADIYQTPRYLVIGTGKKITLECSQTMGHDKMYWYQQDPGMELHLIHYSYGVNSTEKGDLSSESTVSRIRTEHFPLTLESARPSHTSQYLCASSEEGLLNTEAFFGQGTRLTVV.

This chain connects TRBV13 to TRBJ2-7, with TRBD1 matching over 7 bases. The CDR3 extends over 16 amino acids. Trimming took 0 bases from V and 3 from J; bases not matched to a gene: 8. Germline values: CDR1 PRHDT, CDR2 FYEKMQ (reference sequence). The CDR3 protein is CASSLGAGGEIYEQYF. The CDR3 nucleotides read TGTGCCAGCAGCTTAGGCGCAGGGGGAGAAATCTACGAGCAGTACTTC.

This chain connects TRBV28 to TRBJ1-5; D is unclear. This CDR3 is 14 amino acids long. Germline assignment: CDR1 MDHEN and CDR2 SYDVKM. The V gene lost 7 bases and the J gene lost 0 bases, with 10 bases spanning the gap. In nucleotides, the CDR3 is TGTGCCAGCACTCTGTGGGATAGCAATCAGCCCCAGCATTTT. It encodes CASTLWDSNQPQHF.

The chain combines TRBV5-6 with TRBJ2-7; weak D call: TRBD2 (6 bases). Germline assignment: CDR1 SGHDT and CDR2 YYEEEE. V was pared by 2 bases and J by 6 bases, with 12 bases between. This CDR3 has 13 amino acids. CDR3 DNA sequence: TGTGCCAGCAGCTTCGGACTGGGGGGCGAGCAGTACTTC. Protein product: CASSFGLGGEQYF. Based on the CDR3 plus reference TRBV5-6 and TRBJ2-7, the full variable domain is DAGVTQSPTHLIKTRGQQVTLRCSPKSGHDTVSWYQQALGQGPQFIFQYYEEEERQRGNFPDRFSGHQFPNYSSELNVNALLLGDSALYLCASSFGLGGEQYFGPGTRLTVT.

The chain has TRBV18 and TRBJ2-2; D gene ambiguous. This CDR3 region has 14 residues. Looked up from germline, CDR1 is KGHSH and CDR2 is LQKENI. V was cut by 1 base and J by 3 bases, with 6 bases left in between. The CDR3 loop is CASSPLADTGELFF. The CDR3 DNA reads TGTGCCAGCTCACCACTAGCTGACACCGGGGAGCTGTTTTTT.

The chain recombines TRBV19 with TRBJ1-1; 8 nucleotides match TRBD1. The CDR3 totals 14 residues. Germline V lookup: CDR1 LNHDA, CDR2 SQIVND (reference sequence). Losses at the gene ends were 4 bases for V and 3 bases for J; bases not matched to a gene: 4. CDR3 coding DNA: TGTGCCAGTAGTACCAGGGGGCAGGACACTGAAGCTTTCTTT. Its protein product is CASSTRGQDTEAFF. The variable domain in full, completed from reference TRBV19 and TRBJ1-1, reads DGGITQSPKYLFRKEGQNVTLSCEQNLNHDAMYWYRQDPGQGLRLIYYSQIVNDFQKGDIAEGYSVSREKKESFPLTVTSAQKNPTAFYLCASSTRGQDTEAFFGQGTRLTVV.

In nucleotides, the CDR3 is TGCGCCAGCAGCCCGGGCAGGGGGCAAACCGGGGAGCTGTTTTTT. Encoded protein: CASSPGRGQTGELFF. This sequence joins TRBV4-3 and TRBJ2-2; 8 positions match TRBD1. V shed 4 bases, J shed 5 bases, and the junction held 6 bases outside the gene matches. CDR3 length equals 15 residues. CDR1 and CDR2 from the germline V gene are LGHNA and YSLEER.

V usage is TRBV7-8 and J usage is TRBJ1-4; no reliable D call. There are 16 residues in the CDR3. V shed 3 bases and J shed 0 bases, with 11 bases lying between them. From germline, CDR1 is SGHVS and CDR2 FQNEAQ. CDR3 in amino acids: CASSFSGISTNEKLFF. The CDR3 bases are TGTGCCAGCAGCTTTTCGGGGATCTCAACTAATGAAAAACTGTTTTTT.

This clone occurred once. J is TRBJ1-5 and V is TRBV5-5; D not resolved. The CDR3 consists of 15 residues. V lost 0 bases, J lost 8 bases, and 15 bases lay in between. Germline lookup yields CDR1 SGHKS and CDR2 YYEKEE (reference sequence). CDR3 sequence reads: CASSLVGGGVEPQHF. CDR3 nucleotides: TGTGCCAGCAGCTTGGTGGGAGGAGGAGTGGAGCCCCAGCATTTT.

The V call is TRBV19, the J call TRBJ1-2; a weak D match, TRBD1 (5 bases). This CDR3 has 15 residues. Germline V gene data show CDR1 as LNHDA and CDR2 as SQIVND (reference sequence). Trimming pared 7 bases from V and 8 bases from J, leaving 23 bases between. CDR3 nucleotides: TGTGCCAGTACCGCCTCCGGGACCGATCGCCGGGGCTACACCTTC. Its translation: CASTASGTDRRGYTF. Combining the CDR3 with reference TRBV19 and TRBJ1-2 gives the whole variable domain DGGITQSPKYLFRKEGQNVTLSCEQNLNHDAMYWYRQDPGQGLRLIYYSQIVNDFQKGDIAEGYSVSREKKESFPLTVTSAQKNPTAFYLCASTASGTDRRGYTFGSGTRLTVV.

This chain links TRBV14 with TRBJ1-2; D is ambiguous. Looked up from germline, CDR1 is SGHDN and CDR2 is FVKESK. V lost 0 bases and J 8 bases, leaving 10 bases between the germline ends. CDR3 length: 13 residues. CDR3 sequence (DNA): TGTGCCAGCAGCCAAGATACCGTGGTGGGCTACACCTTC. Encoded protein: CASSQDTVVGYTF. The complete variable domain, with remaining parts taken from reference TRBV14 and TRBJ1-2, reads EAGVTQFPSHSVIEKGQTVTLRCDPISGHDNLYWYRRVMGKEIKFLLHFVKESKQDESGMPNNRFLAERTGGTYSTLKVQPAELEDSGVYFCASSQDTVVGYTFGSGTRLTVV.

CDR3 coding DNA: TGTGCCTGGAAGGCAGGGGGCTCGGGCTACACCTTC. Its protein product is CAWKAGGSGYTF. V and J are TRBV30 and TRBJ1-2, with 8 bases that match TRBD1. V shed 4 bases and J 8 bases; nucleotides not matched to a gene: 6. This CDR3 contains 12 residues. Per germline, CDR1 GTSNPN and CDR2 SVGIG (reference sequence).

This chain links TRBV7-3 with TRBJ2-4; a weak D match, TRBD2 (5 bases). Germline values: CDR1 SGHTA, CDR2 FQGTGA. The CDR3 sequence is 13 residues long. Trimming pared 5 bases from V and 6 bases from J, leaving 11 bases between. The CDR3 sequence is CASSPGLGNIQYF. CDR3 in DNA: TGTGCCAGCAGCCCCGGACTGGGAAACATTCAGTACTTC.

This chain joins TRBV4-2 and TRBJ1-1; D is unclear. CDR1 and CDR2 from the germline V gene are LGHNA and YNFKEQ. The CDR3 runs to 16 residues. V lost 4 bases and J 0 bases, leaving 15 bases between the germline ends. The CDR3 bases are TGTGCCAGCAGCCCCCGGTCTCCGGCCCTGAACACTGAAGCTTTCTTT. Its protein product is CASSPRSPALNTEAFF.

This clone appeared a single time. V is TRBV15 and J is TRBJ2-7, with a possible D match to TRBD2 (6 bases). Trimming took off 3 bases at V and 3 bases at J, with 15 bases between the two ends. This CDR3 is 15 amino acids long. Germline CDR1 reads LNHNV; CDR2 reads YYDKDF (reference sequence). CDR3 sequence (DNA): TGTGCCACCAGCAGGGCGGGACTCCCCCTCTACGAGCAGTACTTC. It translates to CATSRAGLPLYEQYF.

V gene TRBV7-2 combines with J gene TRBJ1-5; D gene uncertain. Germline CDR1 reads SGHTA; CDR2 reads FQGNSA. Trimming pared 5 bases from V and 7 bases from J, leaving 12 bases between. The CDR3 covers 13 residues. For the CDR3, the DNA is TGTGCCAGCAGCGTATACAGAGAGCAGCCCCAGCATTTT. Its translation is CASSVYREQPQHF. Looking up the rest from reference TRBV7-2 and TRBJ1-5 gives the full variable domain: GAGVSQSPSNKVTEKGKDVELRCDPISGHTALYWYRQSLGQGLEFLIYFQGNSAPDKSGLPSDRFSAERTGGSVSTLTIQRTQQEDSAVYLCASSVYREQPQHFGDGTRLSIL.

Only one count was recorded for this clone. Mismatch with germline at one junction end may stem from a read error. The V call is TRBV7-9, the J call TRBJ1-2, with 11 bases lining up with TRBD1. The CDR3 is 14 amino acids. The germline V gene encodes CDR1 SEHNR and CDR2 FQNEAQ (reference sequence). The CDR3 sequence is CASSLDPRTGGCTF. In DNA, the CDR3 is TGTGCCAGCAGCTTAGACCCCAGGACAGGGGGCTGCACCTTC.

The chain uses TRBV7-9 and TRBJ2-5; 8 nucleotides align to TRBD1. V lost 5 bases and J lost 3; bases outside the gene matches: 8. Germline V CDR1 and CDR2: SEHNR, FQNEAQ (reference sequence). The CDR3 spans 15 residues. The CDR3 DNA sequence: TGTGCCAGCAGCCCCCCCTGGACAGGGAAAGAGACCCAGTACTTC. Translation: CASSPPWTGKETQYF.

The rearrangement uses TRBV6-1 and TRBJ1-5, with D hard to call. This CDR3 region has 15 residues. Germline CDR1 and CDR2: MNHNS and SASEGT. V was trimmed by 2 bases and J by 7 bases, leaving 15 bases between them. The CDR3 spells CASSEPGSDLQPQHF. CDR3 nucleotides: TGTGCCAGCAGTGAACCAGGCTCTGACCTCCAGCCCCAGCATTTT.

The rearrangement links TRBV27 to TRBJ1-2; TRBD1 might be the D (6 bases). Germline-derived CDR1 and CDR2 are MNHEY and SMNVEV (reference sequence). Trimming removed 3 bases from V and 2 bases from J, with 10 bases in between. The CDR3 covers 14 residues. The CDR3 spells CASSLGAGNYGYTF. Here the CDR3 DNA reads TGTGCCAGCAGTTTGGGGGCTGGGAACTATGGCTACACCTTC.

The chain combines TRBV5-1 with TRBJ1-2; maybe TRBD1 (6 bases). This CDR3 contains 13 residues. Germline CDR1 reads SGHRS; CDR2 reads YFSETQ. Trimming removed 4 bases from V and 7 bases from J, with 14 bases in between. The CDR3 loop reads CASSPGAGAGYTF. CDR3 nucleotide sequence: TGCGCCAGCAGCCCTGGCGCAGGGGCTGGCTACACCTTC. The whole variable domain, filled in from reference TRBV5-1 and TRBJ1-2, reads KAGVTQTPRYLIKTRGQQVTLSCSPISGHRSVSWYQQTPGQGLQFLFEYFSETQRNKGNFPGRFSGRQFSNSRSEMNVSTLELGDSALYLCASSPGAGAGYTFGSGTRLTVV.

Comments on this clone: Distinct nucleotide sequences in the sample also encode this CDR3. The chain carries TRBV9 and TRBJ2-7, with 9 bases lining up with TRBD2. In germline, CDR1 is SGDLS, CDR2 YYNGEE. The CDR3 contains 15 residues. J lost 2 bases, V lost 2 bases, and 5 bases had no gene match. The CDR3 DNA follows: TGTGCCAGCAGCGTGGGGGCTAGCGGGACCTACGAGCAGTACTTC. Its translation is CASSVGASGTYEQYF.

The J gene is TRBJ2-1, the V gene TRBV9, with 9 positions matching TRBD1. The CDR3 spans 16 residues. The V gene's germline CDR1 is SGDLS and CDR2 YYNGEE. V shed 0 bases and J 4 bases; nucleotides not matched to a gene: 5. The chain's CDR3 is CASSVGWDRVYNEQFF. In DNA form, the CDR3 reads TGTGCCAGCAGCGTAGGGTGGGACAGGGTTTACAATGAGCAGTTCTTC.

The chain carries TRBV5-8 and TRBJ2-1; 11 nucleotides line up with TRBD1. CDR1 is SGHTS and CDR2 is YDEGEE in the germline V gene. The V and J ends lost 4 bases and 8 bases, in that order; junction bases with no gene match: 8. The CDR3 contains 15 residues. CDR3 region: CASSTGTGGLDEQFF. The CDR3 DNA reads as TGTGCCAGCAGCACCGGGACAGGGGGATTGGATGAGCAGTTCTTC.